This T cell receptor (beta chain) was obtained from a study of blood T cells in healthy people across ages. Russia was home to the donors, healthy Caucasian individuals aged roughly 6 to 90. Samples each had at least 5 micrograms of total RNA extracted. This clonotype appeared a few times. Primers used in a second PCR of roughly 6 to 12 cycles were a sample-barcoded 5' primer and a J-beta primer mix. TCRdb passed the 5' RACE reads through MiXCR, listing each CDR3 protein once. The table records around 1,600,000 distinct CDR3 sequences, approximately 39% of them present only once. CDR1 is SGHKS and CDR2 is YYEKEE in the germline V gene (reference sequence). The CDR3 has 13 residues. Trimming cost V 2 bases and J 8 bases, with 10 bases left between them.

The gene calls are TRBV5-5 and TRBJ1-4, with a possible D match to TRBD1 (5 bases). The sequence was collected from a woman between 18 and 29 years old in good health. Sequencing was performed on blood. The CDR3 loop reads CASSLWTFEKLFF. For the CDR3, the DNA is TGTGCCAGCAGCTTATGGACATTCGAAAAACTGTTTTTT.